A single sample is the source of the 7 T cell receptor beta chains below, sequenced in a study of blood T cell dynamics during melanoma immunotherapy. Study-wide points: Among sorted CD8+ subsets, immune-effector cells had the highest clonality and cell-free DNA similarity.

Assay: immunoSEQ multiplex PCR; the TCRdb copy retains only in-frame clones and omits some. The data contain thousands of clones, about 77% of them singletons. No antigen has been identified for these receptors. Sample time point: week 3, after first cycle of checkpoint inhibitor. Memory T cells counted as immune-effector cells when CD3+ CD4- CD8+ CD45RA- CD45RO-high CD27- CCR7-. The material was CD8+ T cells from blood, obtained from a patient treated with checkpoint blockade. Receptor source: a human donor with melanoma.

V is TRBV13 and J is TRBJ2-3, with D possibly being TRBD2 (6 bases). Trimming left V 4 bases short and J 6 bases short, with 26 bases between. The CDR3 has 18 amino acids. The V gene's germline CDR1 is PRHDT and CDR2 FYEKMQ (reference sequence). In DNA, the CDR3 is TGTGCCAGCAGCTCGCGAGAATGGCCGGACGGGAGAGTGGATACGCAGTATTTT. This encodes CASSSREWPDGRVDTQYF. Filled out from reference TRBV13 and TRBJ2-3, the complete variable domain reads AAGVIQSPRHLIKEKRETATLKCYPIPRHDTVYWYQQGPGQDPQFLISFYEKMQSDKGSIPDRFSAQQFSDYHSELNMSSLELGDSALYFCASSSREWPDGRVDTQYFGPGTRLTVL.

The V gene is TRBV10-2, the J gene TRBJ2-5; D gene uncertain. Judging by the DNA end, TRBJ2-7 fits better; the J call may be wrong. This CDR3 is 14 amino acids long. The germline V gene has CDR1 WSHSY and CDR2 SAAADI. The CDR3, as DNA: TGCGCCAGCAGTGAGTCGTACGGCTCCTACGAGCAGTACTTC. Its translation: CASSESYGSYEQYF.

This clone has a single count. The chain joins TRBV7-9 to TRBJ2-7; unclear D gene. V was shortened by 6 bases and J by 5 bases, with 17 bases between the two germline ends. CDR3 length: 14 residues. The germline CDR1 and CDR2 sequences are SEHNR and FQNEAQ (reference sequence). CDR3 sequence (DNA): TGTGCCAGCAGTTTGACCGCCGGTTGGAACGAGCAGTACTTC. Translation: CASSLTAGWNEQYF.

In nucleotides, the CDR3 is TGTGCCAGCAGTTTTACCGGGGAGCTGTTTTTT. Amino acid sequence: CASSFTGELFF. This chain links TRBV28 with TRBJ2-2, with D unclear. Germline V gives CDR1 MDHEN, CDR2 SYDVKM. This CDR3 spans 11 amino acids. Trimming took off 3 bases at V and 5 bases at J, with 1 base between the two ends.

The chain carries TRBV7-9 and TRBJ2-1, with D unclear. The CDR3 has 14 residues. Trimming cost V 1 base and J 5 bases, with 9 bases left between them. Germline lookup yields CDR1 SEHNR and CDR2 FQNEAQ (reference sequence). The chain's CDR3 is CASSLEDVHNEQFF. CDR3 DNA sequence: TGTGCCAGCAGCTTAGAAGACGTCCACAATGAGCAGTTCTTC.

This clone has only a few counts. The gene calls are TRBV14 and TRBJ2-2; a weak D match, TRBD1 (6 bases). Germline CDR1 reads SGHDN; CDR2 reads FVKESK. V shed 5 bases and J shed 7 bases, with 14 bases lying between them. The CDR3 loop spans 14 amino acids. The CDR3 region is CASSFRGFGGELFF. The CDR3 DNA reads TGTGCCAGCAGCTTCAGGGGTTTTGGCGGGGAGCTGTTTTTT. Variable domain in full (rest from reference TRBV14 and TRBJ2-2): EAGVTQFPSHSVIEKGQTVTLRCDPISGHDNLYWYRRVMGKEIKFLLHFVKESKQDESGMPNNRFLAERTGGTYSTLKVQPAELEDSGVYFCASSFRGFGGELFFGEGSRLTVL.

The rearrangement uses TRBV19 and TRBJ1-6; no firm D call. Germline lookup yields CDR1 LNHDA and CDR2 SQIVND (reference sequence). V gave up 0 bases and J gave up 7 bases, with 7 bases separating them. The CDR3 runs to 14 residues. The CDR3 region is CASSIDLGNSPLHF. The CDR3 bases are TGTGCCAGTAGTATAGATCTGGGCAATTCACCCCTCCACTTT.